This T cell receptor beta chain appears in the sequencing data of a study of T cells in Graves' hyperthyroidism and ophthalmopathy. Patients were excluded for uncontrolled infection, other autoimmune disease, pregnancy or lactation. Thyroid ultrasound, orbital computed tomography, clinical symptoms, and serum thyroxine and TRAb underpinned diagnoses. Amplified TCR beta CDR3 regions derived from RNA transcripts. The HTBI primer set was used in a first-round RT-PCR of the TCR CDR3. In TCRdb, the multiplex PCR reads were re-called with MiXCR into one record per CDR3 protein. The sample shows hundreds of thousands of distinct CDR3 sequences, 40% to 55% of them seen only once. What was sequenced was peripheral blood or thyroid tissue (not recorded which). This clonotype was sampled from a woman aged 18-30 years with Graves' hyperthyroidism.

This CDR3 is CASSLRLAGTRKETQYF. The CDR3 bases are TGTGCCAGCAGCCTGAGACTAGCGGGGACTCGGAAAGAGACCCAGTACTTC. The chain combines TRBV7-6 with TRBJ2-5, with 11 bases matching TRBD2. From germline, CDR1 is SGHVS and CDR2 FNYEAQ. V dropped 5 bases and J dropped 3; count of bases not matched to a gene: 11. The CDR3 sequence is 17 residues long.